The T cell receptor beta chain described here comes from a study of radiotherapy plus CTLA-4 blockade in lung cancer. Turning to this clone: Its antigen is undetermined.

Regarding the study as a whole: Tumor-derived TCR clones expanded in blood after radiotherapy plus ipilimumab.

The repertoire was sequenced with immunoSEQ multiplex PCR; TCRdb's copy has only in-frame clones and lacks some. In the table there are around 72,000 clones, roughly three quarters of which are singletons. CDR1 LNHNV and CDR2 YYDKDF come from the germline V gene (reference sequence). The CDR3 contains 15 residues. V dropped 5 bases and J dropped 8 bases, with 19 bases sitting between them. Focal radiation and CTLA-4 blockade (ipilimumab) were tested in chemo-refractory metastatic non-small-cell lung cancer patients. The receptor was isolated from a human donor with non-small cell lung cancer who had a complete response to radiotherapy plus ipilimumab. The chain combines TRBV15 with TRBJ2-1; possibly TRBD1 or TRBD2 for D (5 bases each). The material was peripheral blood, obtained from a patient treated with radiotherapy plus ipilimumab. CDR3 nucleotides: TGTGCCACCAGCGACTGGGGACCCAAGAGCCATGAGCAGTTCTTC. This gives the protein CATSDWGPKSHEQFF.